The sequence of this T cell receptor beta chain was determined in a study of T cells and Merkel cell carcinoma outcomes (dated by TCRdb to 2018 to 2020). Regarding the complete study: The tumor T-cell repertoire, together with T-cell density, was examined as a predictor of clinical outcome in patients with Merkel cell carcinoma.

V and J lose 4 bases and 5 bases, and a span of 6 bases separates them. The CDR3 measures 11 amino acids from cysteine to phenylalanine. CDR3 DNA is the only sequence kept; it has 33 bases, read in frame from the first base. According to the germline V gene (reference sequence), CDR1 reads SGHNT and CDR2 reads YYREEE. On this clone itself: What this receptor recognizes is not known. Per-base quality was not reported, and no clone a single base away is much larger than it.

Library prep was done by the immunoSEQ multiplex PCR assay. In its TCRdb copy, this immuneACCESS table keeps in-frame sequences only and misses some clones. Where compared with another copy, unresolved V genes explain less than half of these, and the others have no known cause. Here the sample has roughly 15,000 clones; roughly four fifths occur a single time. Around 9% of the sample rests with the top ten. The samples were obtained from people who had Merkel cell carcinoma. Overall study results and their limits: The combination of T-cell repertoire features and T-cell density was reported to predict clinical outcomes in patients with Merkel cell carcinoma.

The chain is encoded by TRBV5-4 joined to TRBJ2-5; there is no confident call for the D gene. The sequenced sample was tumor tissue from Merkel cell carcinoma. This TCR came from a human donor with Merkel cell carcinoma. This receptor has the CDR3 CASSTSETQYF. The nucleotide sequence is TGTGCCAGCAGCACCTCGGAGACCCAGTACTTC.